This T cell receptor (beta chain) stems from a study of CD8+ T cells in alopecia areata. Notes on the study in general: Compared with normal scalp, lesional scalp had higher clonality and more expanded CD8+ clones.

CDR1 is MNHEY and CDR2 is SMNVEV in the germline V gene (reference sequence). J was trimmed by 4 bases and V by 3 bases; bases with no gene match: 0. CDR3 length: 13 residues. Turning to this clone: Its target is unknown.

Following extraction, RNA underwent reverse transcription to cDNA, which served as the sequencing template. Here immunoSEQ multiplex PCR was the method, and the copy in TCRdb shows in-frame clones only, minus some. The sample lists tens of thousands of clones, roughly 61% seen once, with approximately 17% in the top ten. V is TRBV27 and J is TRBJ2-1, with 7 bases lining up with TRBD1. This TCR was recovered from a human donor with alopecia areata. The source was CD8+ T cells sorted from blood, collected at week 0. The CDR3 bases are TGTGCCAGCAGTTTGGGACAGTACAATGAGCAGTTCTTC. Translating it yields CASSLGQYNEQFF.